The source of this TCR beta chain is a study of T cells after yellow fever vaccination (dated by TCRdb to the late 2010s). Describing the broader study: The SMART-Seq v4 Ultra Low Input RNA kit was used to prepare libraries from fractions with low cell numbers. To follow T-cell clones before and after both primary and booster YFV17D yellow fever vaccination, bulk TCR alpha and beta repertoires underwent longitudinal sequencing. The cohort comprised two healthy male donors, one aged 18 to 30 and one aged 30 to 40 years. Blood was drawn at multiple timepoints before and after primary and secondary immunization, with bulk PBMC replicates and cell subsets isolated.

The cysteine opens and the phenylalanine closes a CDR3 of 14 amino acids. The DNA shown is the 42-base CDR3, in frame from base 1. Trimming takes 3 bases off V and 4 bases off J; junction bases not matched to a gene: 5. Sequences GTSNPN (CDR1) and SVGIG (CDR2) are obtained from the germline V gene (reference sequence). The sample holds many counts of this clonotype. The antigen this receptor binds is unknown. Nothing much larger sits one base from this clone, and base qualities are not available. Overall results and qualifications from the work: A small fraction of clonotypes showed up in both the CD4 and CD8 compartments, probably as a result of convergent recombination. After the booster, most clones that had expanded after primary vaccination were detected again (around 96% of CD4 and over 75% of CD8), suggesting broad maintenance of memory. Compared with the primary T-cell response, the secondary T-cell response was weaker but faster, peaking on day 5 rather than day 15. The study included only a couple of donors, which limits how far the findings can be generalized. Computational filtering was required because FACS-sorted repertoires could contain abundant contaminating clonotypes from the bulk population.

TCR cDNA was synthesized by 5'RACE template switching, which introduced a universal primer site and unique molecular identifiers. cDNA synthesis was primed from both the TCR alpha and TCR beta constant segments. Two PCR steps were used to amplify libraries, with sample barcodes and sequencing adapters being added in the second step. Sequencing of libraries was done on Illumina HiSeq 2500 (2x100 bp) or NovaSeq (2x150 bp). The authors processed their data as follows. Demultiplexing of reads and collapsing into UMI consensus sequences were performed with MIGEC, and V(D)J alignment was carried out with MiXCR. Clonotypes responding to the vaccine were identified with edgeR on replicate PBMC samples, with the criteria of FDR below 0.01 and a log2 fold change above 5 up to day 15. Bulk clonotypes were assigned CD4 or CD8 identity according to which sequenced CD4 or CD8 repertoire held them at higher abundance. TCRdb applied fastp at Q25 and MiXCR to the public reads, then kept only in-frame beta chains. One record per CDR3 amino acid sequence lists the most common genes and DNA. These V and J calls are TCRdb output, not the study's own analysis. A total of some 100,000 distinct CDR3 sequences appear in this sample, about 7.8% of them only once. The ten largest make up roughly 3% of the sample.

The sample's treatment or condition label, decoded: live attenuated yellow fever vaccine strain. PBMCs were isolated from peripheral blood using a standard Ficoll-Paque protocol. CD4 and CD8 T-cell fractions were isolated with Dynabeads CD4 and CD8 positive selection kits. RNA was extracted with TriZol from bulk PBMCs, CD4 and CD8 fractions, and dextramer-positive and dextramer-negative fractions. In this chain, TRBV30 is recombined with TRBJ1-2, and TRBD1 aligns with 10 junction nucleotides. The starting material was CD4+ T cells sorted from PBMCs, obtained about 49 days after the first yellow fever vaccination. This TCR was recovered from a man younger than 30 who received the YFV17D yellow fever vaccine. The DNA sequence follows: TGTGCCTGGAGCCTAGGACAGGGGGTCTATGGCTACACCTTC. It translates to CAWSLGQGVYGYTF. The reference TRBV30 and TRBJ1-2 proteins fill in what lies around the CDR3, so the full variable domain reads SQTIHQWPATLVQPVGSPLSLECTVEGTSNPNLYWYRQAAGRGLQLLFYSVGIGQISSEVPQNLSASRPQDRQFILSSKKLLLSDSGFYLCAWSLGQGVYGYTFGSGTRLTVV.